Below, one T cell receptor (beta chain) is given with its context. The sample comes from a study of cytomegalovirus exposure and HLA in healthy donors. This CDR3 has 18 residues. Germline values: CDR1 MGHRA, CDR2 YSYEKL. V lost 1 base and J lost 6; bases outside the gene matches: 11. Each donor was healthy, and each was a bone marrow donor. PCR employed 60 Vbeta and 13 Jbeta primers. Some clones are missing from TCRdb's copy, which holds only in-frame ones; the method was immunoSEQ multiplex PCR. The table shows 130,000 to 150,000 clones, with 80% occurring only once. This chain joins TRBV4-1 and TRBJ2-1; 11 bases map to TRBD2. Sequenced material: PBMCs. The receptor was isolated from a male donor in good health and CMV-seropositive. The DNA for the CDR3 is TGCGCCAGCAGCCAAGCCCCCTTAGCGGGAGGGCCCGGCAATGAGCAGTTCTTC. Its translation is CASSQAPLAGGPGNEQFF.